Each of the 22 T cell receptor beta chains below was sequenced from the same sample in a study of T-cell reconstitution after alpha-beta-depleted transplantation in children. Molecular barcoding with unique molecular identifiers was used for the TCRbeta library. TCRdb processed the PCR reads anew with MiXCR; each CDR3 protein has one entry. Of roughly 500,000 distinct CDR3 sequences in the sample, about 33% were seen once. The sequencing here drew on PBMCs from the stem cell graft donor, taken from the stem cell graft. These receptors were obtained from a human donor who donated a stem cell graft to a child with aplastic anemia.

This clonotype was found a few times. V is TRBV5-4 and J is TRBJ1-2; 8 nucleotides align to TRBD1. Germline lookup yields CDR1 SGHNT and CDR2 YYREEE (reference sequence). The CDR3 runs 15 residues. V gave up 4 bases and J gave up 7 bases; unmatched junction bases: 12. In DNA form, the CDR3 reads TGTGCCAGCAGCCCAAGGACAGGGATAGATTTTGGCTACACCTTC. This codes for CASSPRTGIDFGYTF.

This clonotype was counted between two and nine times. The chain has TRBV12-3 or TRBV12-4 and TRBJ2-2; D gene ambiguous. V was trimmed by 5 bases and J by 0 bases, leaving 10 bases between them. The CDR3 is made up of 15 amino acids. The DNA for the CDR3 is TGTGCCAGCAGTCGTGAGGTGGCGAACACCGGGGAGCTGTTTTTT. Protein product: CASSREVANTGELFF.

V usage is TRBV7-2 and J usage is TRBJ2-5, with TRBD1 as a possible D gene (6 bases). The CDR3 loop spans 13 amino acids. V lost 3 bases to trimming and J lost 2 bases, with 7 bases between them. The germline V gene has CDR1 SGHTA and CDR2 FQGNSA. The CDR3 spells CASSFDRQETQYF. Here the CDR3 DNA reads TGTGCCAGCAGCTTCGACAGGCAAGAGACCCAGTACTTC.

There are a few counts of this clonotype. For the CDR3, the DNA is TGTGCCAGCAGCTTAGCAGGGCGGGAGTCCAATGAGCAGTTCTTC. This encodes CASSLAGRESNEQFF. V usage is TRBV11-2 and J usage is TRBJ2-1; 7 nucleotides match TRBD2. J gave up 6 bases and V 1 base, and 6 bases lay outside the gene matches. The CDR3 sequence is 15 residues long. Germline CDR1 and CDR2: SGHAT and FQNNGV.

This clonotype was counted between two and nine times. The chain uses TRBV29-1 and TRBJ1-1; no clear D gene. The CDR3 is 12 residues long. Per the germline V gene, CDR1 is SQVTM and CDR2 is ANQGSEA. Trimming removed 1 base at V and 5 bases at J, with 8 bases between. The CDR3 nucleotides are TGCAGCGTTGAAGGGTCGCGGACTGAAGCTTTCTTT. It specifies CSVEGSRTEAFF.

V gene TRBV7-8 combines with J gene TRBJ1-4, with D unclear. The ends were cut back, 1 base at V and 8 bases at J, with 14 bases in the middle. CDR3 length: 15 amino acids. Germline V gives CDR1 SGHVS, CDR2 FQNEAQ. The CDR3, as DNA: TGTGCCAGCAGCTTAGAACCCGGCGTGGGGGAAAAACTGTTTTTT. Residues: CASSLEPGVGEKLFF.

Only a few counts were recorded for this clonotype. DNA of the CDR3: TGTGCCAGCAGTGTTCGGTCTGACAGGAACACTGAAGCTTTCTTT. This gives the protein CASSVRSDRNTEAFF. This sequence joins TRBV6-1 and TRBJ1-1, with TRBD1 as a possible D gene (5 bases). Germline-derived CDR1 and CDR2 are MNHNS and SASEGT. This CDR3 is built from 15 residues. V gave up 4 bases and J gave up 1 base, with 13 bases separating them.

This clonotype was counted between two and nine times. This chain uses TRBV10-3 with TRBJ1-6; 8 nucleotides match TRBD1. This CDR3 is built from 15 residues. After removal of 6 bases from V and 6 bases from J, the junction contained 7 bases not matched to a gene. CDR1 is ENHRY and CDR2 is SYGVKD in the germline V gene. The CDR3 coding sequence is TGTGCCATCAGGGACAGGGAGGTCAGTAATTCACCCCTCCACTTT. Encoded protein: CAIRDREVSNSPLHF.

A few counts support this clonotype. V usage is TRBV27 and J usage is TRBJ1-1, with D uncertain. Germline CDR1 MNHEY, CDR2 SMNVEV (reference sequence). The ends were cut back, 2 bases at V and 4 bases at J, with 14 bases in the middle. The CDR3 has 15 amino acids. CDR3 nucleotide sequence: TGTGCCAGCAGTTTAAATGGGGTCGTAGGCACTGAAGCTTTCTTT. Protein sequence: CASSLNGVVGTEAFF.

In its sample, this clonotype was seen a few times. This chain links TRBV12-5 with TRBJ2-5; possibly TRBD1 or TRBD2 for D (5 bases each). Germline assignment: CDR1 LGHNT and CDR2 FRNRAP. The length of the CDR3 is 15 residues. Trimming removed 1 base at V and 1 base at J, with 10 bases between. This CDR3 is CASGLGAGTQETQYF. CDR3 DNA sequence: TGTGCTAGTGGTTTGGGGGCAGGGACCCAAGAGACCCAGTACTTC.

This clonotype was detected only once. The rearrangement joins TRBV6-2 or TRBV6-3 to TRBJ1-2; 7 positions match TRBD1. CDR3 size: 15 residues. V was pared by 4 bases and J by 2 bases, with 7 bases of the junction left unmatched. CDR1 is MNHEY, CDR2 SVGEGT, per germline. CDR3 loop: CASSLQGIANYGYTF. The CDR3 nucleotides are TGTGCCAGCAGTTTACAGGGGATCGCAAACTATGGCTACACCTTC.

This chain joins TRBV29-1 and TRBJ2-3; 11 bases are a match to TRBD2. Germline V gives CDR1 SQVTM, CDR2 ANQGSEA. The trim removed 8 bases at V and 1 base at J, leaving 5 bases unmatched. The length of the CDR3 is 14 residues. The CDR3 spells CSILSGRGTDTQYF. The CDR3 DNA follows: TGCAGCATCCTTAGCGGGAGGGGCACAGATACGCAGTATTTT.

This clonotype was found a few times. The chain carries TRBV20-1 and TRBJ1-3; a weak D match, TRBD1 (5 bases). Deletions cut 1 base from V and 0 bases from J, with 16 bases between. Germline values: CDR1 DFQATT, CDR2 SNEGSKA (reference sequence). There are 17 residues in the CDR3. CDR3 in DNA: TGCAGTGCTAGAGTTCGGGGCAGGGTGCCCTCTGGAAACACCATATATTTT. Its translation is CSARVRGRVPSGNTIYF.

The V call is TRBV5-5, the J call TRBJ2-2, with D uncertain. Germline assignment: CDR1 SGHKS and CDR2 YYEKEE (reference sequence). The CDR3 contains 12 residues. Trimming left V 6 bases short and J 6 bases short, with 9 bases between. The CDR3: CASNLWSGELFF. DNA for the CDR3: TGTGCCAGCAACCTCTGGTCCGGGGAGCTGTTTTTT.

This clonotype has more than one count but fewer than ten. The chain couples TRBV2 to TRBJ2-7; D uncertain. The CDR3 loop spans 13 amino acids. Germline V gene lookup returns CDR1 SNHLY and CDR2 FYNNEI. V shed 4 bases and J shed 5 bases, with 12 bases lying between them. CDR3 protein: CASSAVTPHEQYF. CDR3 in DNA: TGTGCCAGCAGTGCTGTCACCCCTCACGAGCAGTACTTC.

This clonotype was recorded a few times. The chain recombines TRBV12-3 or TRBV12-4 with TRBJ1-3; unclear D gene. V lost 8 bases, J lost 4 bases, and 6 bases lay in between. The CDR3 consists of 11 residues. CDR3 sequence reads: CASRTGNTIYF. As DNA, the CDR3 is TGTGCCAGCCGTACCGGAAACACCATATATTTT.

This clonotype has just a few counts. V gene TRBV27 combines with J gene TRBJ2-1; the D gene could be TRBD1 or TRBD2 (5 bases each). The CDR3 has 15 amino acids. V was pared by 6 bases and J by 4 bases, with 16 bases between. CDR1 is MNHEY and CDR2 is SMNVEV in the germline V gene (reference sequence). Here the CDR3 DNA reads TGTGCCAGCAGCAAACGGGACCAACGGTACAATGAGCAGTTCTTC. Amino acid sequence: CASSKRDQRYNEQFF.

CDR3 in amino acids: CASSYRVGGSGNTIYF. The CDR3 bases are TGTGCCAGCAGTTACCGTGTCGGGGGCTCTGGAAACACCATATATTTT. The chain employs TRBV6-5 and TRBJ1-3, with D perhaps TRBD1 (5 bases). The germline V and J ends were trimmed by 2 bases and 0 bases, with 11 bases remaining between them. Per germline, CDR1 MNHEY and CDR2 SVGAGI. The CDR3 runs 16 residues.

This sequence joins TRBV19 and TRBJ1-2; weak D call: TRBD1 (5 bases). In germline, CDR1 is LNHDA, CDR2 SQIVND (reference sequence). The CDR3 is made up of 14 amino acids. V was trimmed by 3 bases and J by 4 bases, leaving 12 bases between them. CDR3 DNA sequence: TGTGCCAGTAGTATCGTTACAGGATCCTATGGCTACACCTTC. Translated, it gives CASSIVTGSYGYTF. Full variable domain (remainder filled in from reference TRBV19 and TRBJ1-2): DGGITQSPKYLFRKEGQNVTLSCEQNLNHDAMYWYRQDPGQGLRLIYYSQIVNDFQKGDIAEGYSVSREKKESFPLTVTSAQKNPTAFYLCASSIVTGSYGYTFGSGTRLTVV.

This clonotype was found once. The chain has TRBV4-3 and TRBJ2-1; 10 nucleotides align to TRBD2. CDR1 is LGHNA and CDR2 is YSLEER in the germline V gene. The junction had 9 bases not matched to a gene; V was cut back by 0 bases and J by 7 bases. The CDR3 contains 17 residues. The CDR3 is CASSQDLPSGRRNEQFF. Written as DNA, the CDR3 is TGCGCCAGCAGCCAAGATCTCCCTAGCGGGAGAAGGAATGAGCAGTTCTTC.

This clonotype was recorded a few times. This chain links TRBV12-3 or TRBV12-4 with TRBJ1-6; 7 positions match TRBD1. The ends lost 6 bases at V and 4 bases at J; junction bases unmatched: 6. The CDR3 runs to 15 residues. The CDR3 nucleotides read TGTGCCAGCAGGGGACAGATTTCTTATAATTCACCCCTCCACTTT. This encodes CASRGQISYNSPLHF.

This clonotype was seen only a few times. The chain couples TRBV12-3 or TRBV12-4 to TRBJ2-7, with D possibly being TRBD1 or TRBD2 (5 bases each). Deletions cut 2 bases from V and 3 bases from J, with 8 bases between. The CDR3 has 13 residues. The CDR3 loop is CASSLTRGYEQYF. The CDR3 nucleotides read TGTGCCAGCAGTTTAACTAGGGGCTACGAGCAGTACTTC.